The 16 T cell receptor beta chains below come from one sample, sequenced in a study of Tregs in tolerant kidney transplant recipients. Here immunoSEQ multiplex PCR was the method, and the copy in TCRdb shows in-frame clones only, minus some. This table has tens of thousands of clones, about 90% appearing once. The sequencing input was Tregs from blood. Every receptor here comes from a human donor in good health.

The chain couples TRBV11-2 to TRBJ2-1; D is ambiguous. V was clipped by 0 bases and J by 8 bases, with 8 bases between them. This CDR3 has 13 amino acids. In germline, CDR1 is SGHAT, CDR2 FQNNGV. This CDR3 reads CASSLDLSHEQFF. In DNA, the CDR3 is TGTGCCAGCAGCTTAGACCTTTCGCATGAGCAGTTCTTC.

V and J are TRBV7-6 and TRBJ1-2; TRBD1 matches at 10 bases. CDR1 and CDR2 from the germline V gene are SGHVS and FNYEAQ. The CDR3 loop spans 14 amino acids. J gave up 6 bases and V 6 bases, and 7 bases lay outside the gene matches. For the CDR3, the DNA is TGTGCCAGCAGTCGCGACAGGGGGCGGGATGGCTACACCTTC. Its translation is CASSRDRGRDGYTF.

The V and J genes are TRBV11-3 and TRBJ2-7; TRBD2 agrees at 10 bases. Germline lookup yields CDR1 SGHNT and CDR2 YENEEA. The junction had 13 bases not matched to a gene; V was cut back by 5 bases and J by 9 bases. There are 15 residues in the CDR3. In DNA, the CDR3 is TGTGCCAGCAGCCACGGGACTAGCGTATACGAGCGGCAGTACTTC. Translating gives CASSHGTSVYERQYF.

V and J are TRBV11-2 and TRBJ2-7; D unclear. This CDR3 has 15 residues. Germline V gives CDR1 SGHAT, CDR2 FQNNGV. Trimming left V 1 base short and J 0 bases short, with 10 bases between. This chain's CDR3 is CASSLGSRPSYEQYF. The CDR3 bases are TGTGCCAGCAGCTTAGGGTCACGGCCCTCCTACGAGCAGTACTTC.

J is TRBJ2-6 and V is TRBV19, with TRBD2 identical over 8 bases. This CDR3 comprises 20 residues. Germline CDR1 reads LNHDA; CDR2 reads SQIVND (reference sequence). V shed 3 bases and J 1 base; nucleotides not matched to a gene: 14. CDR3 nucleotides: TGTGCCAGTAGTATTCTAATAGGACTAGCCGGATTATCTGGGGCCAACGTCCTGACTTTC. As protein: CASSILIGLAGLSGANVLTF. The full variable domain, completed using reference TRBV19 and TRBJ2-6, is DGGITQSPKYLFRKEGQNVTLSCEQNLNHDAMYWYRQDPGQGLRLIYYSQIVNDFQKGDIAEGYSVSREKKESFPLTVTSAQKNPTAFYLCASSILIGLAGLSGANVLTFGAGSRLTVL.

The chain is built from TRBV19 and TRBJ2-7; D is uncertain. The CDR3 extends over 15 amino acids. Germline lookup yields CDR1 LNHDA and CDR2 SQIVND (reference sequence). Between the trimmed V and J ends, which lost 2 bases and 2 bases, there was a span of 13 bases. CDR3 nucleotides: TGTGCCAGTAGTATATCAGGCGGCACTACCTACGAGCAGTACTTC. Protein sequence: CASSISGGTTYEQYF.

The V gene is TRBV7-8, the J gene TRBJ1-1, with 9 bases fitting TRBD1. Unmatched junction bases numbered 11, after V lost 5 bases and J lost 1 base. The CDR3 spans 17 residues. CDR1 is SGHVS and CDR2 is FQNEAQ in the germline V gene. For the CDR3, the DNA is TGTGCCAGCAGCCATCGGGACAGGGTAATGTCGAACACTGAAGCTTTCTTT. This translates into CASSHRDRVMSNTEAFF.

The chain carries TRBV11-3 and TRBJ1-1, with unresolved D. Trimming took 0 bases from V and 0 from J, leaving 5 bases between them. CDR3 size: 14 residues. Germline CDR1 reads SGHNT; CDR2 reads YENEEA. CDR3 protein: CASSLDRLNTEAFF. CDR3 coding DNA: TGTGCCAGCAGCTTAGATCGGCTGAACACTGAAGCTTTCTTT. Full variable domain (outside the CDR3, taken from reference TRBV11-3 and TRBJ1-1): EAGVVQSPRYKIIEKKQPVAFWCNPISGHNTLYWYLQNLGQGPELLIRYENEEAVDDSQLPKDRFSAERLKGVDSTLKIQPAELGDSAVYLCASSLDRLNTEAFFGQGTRLTVV.

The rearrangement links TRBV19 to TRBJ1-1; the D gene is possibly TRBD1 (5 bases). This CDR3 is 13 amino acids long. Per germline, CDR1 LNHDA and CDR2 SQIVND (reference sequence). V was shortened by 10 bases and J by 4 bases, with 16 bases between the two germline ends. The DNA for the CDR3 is TGTGCCACCCAGGGAATTTGGGGCACTGAAGCTTTCTTT. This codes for CATQGIWGTEAFF.

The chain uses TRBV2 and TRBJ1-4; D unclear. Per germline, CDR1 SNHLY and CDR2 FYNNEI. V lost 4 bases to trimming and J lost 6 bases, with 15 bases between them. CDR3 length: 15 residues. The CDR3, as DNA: TGTGCCAGCAGTGGATGGGCGGCTAGGGATGAAAAACTGTTTTTT. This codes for CASSGWAARDEKLFF.

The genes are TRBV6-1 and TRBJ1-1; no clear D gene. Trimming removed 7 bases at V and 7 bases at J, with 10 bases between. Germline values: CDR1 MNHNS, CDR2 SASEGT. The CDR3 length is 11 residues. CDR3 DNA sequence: TGTGCCAGCATGGAGGGTTTTGAAGCTTTCTTT. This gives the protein CASMEGFEAFF.

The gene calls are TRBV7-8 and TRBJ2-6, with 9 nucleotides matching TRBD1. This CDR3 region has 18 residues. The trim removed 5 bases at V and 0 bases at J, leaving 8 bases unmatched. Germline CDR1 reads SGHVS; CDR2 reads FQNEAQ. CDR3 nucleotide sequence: TGTGCCAGCAGCCTAGGGACAGGGCGGCACTCTGGGGCCAACGTCCTGACTTTC. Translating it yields CASSLGTGRHSGANVLTF. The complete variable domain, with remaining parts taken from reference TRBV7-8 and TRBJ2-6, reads GAGVSQSPRYKVAKRGQDVALRCDPISGHVSLFWYQQALGQGPEFLTYFQNEAQLDKSGLPSDRFFAERPEGSVSTLKIQRTQQEDSAVYLCASSLGTGRHSGANVLTFGAGSRLTVL.

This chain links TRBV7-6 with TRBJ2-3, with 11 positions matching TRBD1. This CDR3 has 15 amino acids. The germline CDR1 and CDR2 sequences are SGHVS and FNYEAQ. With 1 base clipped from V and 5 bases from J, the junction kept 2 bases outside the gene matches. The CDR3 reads CASSLGTGGVDTQYF. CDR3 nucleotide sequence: TGTGCCAGCAGCTTAGGGACAGGGGGCGTAGATACGCAGTATTTT.

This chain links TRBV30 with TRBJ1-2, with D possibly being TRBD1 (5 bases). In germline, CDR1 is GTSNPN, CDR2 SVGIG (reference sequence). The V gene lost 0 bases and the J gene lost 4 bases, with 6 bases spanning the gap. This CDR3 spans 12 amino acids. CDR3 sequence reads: CAWSVGPYGYTF. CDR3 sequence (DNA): TGTGCCTGGAGTGTGGGGCCCTATGGCTACACCTTC.

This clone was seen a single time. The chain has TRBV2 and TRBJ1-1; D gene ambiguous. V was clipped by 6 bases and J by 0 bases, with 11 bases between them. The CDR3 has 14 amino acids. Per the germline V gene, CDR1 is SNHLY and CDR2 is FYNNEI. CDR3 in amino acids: CASRKGMMNTEAFF. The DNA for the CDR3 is TGTGCCAGCAGGAAGGGAATGATGAACACTGAAGCTTTCTTT.

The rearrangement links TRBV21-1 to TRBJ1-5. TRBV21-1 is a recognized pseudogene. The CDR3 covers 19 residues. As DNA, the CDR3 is TGTGCCAGCAGCAAAGAGGCCACCCGGCCCAGCAATAGCAATCAGCCCCAGCATTTT. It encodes CASSKEATRPSNSNQPQHF.